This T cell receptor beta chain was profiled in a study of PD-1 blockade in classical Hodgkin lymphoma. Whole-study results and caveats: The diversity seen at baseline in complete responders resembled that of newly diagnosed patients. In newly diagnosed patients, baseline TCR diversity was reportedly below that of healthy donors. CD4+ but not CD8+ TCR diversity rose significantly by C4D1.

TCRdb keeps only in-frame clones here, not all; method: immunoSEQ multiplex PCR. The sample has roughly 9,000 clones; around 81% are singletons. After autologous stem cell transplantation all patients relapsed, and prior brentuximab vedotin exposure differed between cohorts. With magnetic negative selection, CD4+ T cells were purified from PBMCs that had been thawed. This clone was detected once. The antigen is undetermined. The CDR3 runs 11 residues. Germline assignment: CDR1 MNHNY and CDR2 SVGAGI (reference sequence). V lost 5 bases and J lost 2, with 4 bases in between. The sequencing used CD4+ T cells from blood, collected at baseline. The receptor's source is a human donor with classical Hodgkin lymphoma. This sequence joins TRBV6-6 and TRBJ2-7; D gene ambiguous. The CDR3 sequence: CASSSTYEQYF. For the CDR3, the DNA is TGTGCCAGCAGTAGCACCTACGAGCAGTACTTC.